These T cell receptor beta chains were read from a single sample in a study of T-cell reconstitution after alpha-beta-depleted transplantation in children. Each CDR3 protein is one row after TCRdb ran MiXCR on the PCR reads. The top ten clones hold around a third of a sample with 610,000 or so distinct CDR3 sequences, 27% of them seen once. This sample comprised PBMCs, obtained before TCRalphabeta/CD19-depleted stem cell transplant. These receptors were obtained from a boy in the first two years of life with Wiskott-Aldrich syndrome, due to receive a stem cell transplant. CDR3s include the opening cysteine and the closing phenylalanine or tryptophan. A D gene is named only where the DNA matches it firmly. The size field is filled for only some rows; it gives once, few, many or a size class.

abundance,v_gene,j_gene,d_gene,CDR3nt,CDR3aa
few,TRBV12-3/TRBV12-4,TRBJ2-1,TRBD2,TGTGCCAGCAGTTTAGTCAAGCGGGGGGTCTACAATGAGCAGTTCTTC,CASSLVKRGVYNEQFF
many,TRBV20-1,TRBJ2-4,.,TGCAGTGCTAGAGATCGGTTCGAAAACATTCAGTACTTC,CSARDRFENIQYF
few,TRBV28,TRBJ2-7,TRBD2,TGTGCCACGGCTAGCGGGATCTACGAGCAGTACTTC,CATASGIYEQYF
few,TRBV5-1,TRBJ1-6,.,TGCGCCAGCAGCTTAATCCCACCAAATAATTCACCCCTCCACTTT,CASSLIPPNNSPLHF
.,TRBV5-1,TRBJ2-4,TRBD1,TGCGCCAGCAGCTTGGAAGGACAGGGCGACATTCAGTACTTC,CASSLEGQGDIQYF
.,TRBV20-1,TRBJ2-1,TRBD1,TGCTGCCCTGACAGGGGCCGGGTCTCTACTGGGAATGAGCAGTTCTTC,CCPDRGRVSTGNEQFF
few,TRBV5-1,TRBJ2-3,.,TGCGCCAGCAGCTTGGGGGGTAACGAAGATACGCAGTATTTT,CASSLGGNEDTQYF
.,TRBV7-2,TRBJ2-3,TRBD2,TGTGCCAGCAGCTCGGGTAGCGGGAAGGATACGCAGTATTTT,CASSSGSGKDTQYF
.,TRBV10-3,TRBJ2-7,TRBD2,TGTGCCATCAGTGAGGGTCTAGCGGGACGTTACGAGCAGTACTTC,CAISEGLAGRYEQYF
once,TRBV20-1,TRBJ2-7,TRBD2,TGCAGTGCTAGCAAGCCTAGCGGGAGACTCACTTCCTACGAGCAGTACTTC,CSASKPSGRLTSYEQYF
.,TRBV6-2/TRBV6-3,TRBJ2-7,.,TGTGCCAGCGGTTACAGGAACTACGAGCAGTACTTC,CASGYRNYEQYF
.,TRBV6-1,TRBJ2-7,TRBD2,TGTGCCAGCAGTGAATTGACTAGCGCCTACGAGCAGTACTTC,CASSELTSAYEQYF
few,TRBV12-3/TRBV12-4,TRBJ2-5,.,TGTGCCAGCAGTTTGAGGGTAGGCAGGGGCCGGGAGACCCAGTACTTC,CASSLRVGRGRETQYF
few,TRBV5-6,TRBJ2-1,.,TGTGCCAGCAGCTTTGTCGTGGGGACTTATCATTTC,CASSFVVGTYHF
few,TRBV2,TRBJ2-1,TRBD2,TGTGCCAGCAGTGGAGTTGGAGCGGGAGGCTACAATGAGCAGTTCTTC,CASSGVGAGGYNEQFF
.,TRBV7-8,TRBJ2-2,.,TGTGCCAGCCCCGGCTTTTCAGGGACCCCGAACACCGGGGAGCTGTTTTTT,CASPGFSGTPNTGELFF
.,TRBV20-1,TRBJ2-1,.,TGCAGTGCTAGTAGGGGGGGCGATGAGCAGTTCTTC,CSASRGGDEQFF
few,TRBV27,TRBJ2-3,.,TGTGCCAGCACTCTCCTGGGCACAGATACGCAGTATTTT,CASTLLGTDTQYF
few,TRBV10-2,TRBJ1-6,TRBD1,TGCGCCACCCACGGACAGGGGCTGAGCTCCTATAATTCACCCCTCCACTTT,CATHGQGLSSYNSPLHF
.,TRBV15,TRBJ2-5,.,TGTGCCACCAGCAGATCCGGTTGGGAGACCCAGTACTTC,CATSRSGWETQYF
.,TRBV7-9,TRBJ2-5,.,TGTGCCAGCGGGTGGTCAGGGAGTCGGCGGGAGACCCAGTACTTC,CASGWSGSRRETQYF
.,TRBV24-1,TRBJ2-7,.,TGTGCCACCAGTGGGGGGGCCGGGACAGCCGACGAGCAGTACTTC,CATSGGAGTADEQYF
few,TRBV5-1,TRBJ2-6,.,TGCGCCAGCAGCTACCTAGCTGGGGCCAACGTCCTGACTTTC,CASSYLAGANVLTF
.,TRBV27,TRBJ2-7,TRBD2,TGTGCCAGCAGTTTGCGGGAGGGGGGGTACGAGCAGTACTTC,CASSLREGGYEQYF
.,TRBV5-1,TRBJ2-5,.,TGCGCCAGCAGCTTGGCCATCGGCGTGGAGACCCAGTACTTC,CASSLAIGVETQYF
few,TRBV7-3,TRBJ1-1,TRBD1,TGTGCCAGCAGCTCCGACAGGGCAGGTGAAGCTTTCTTT,CASSSDRAGEAFF
few,TRBV27,TRBJ1-5,TRBD1,TGTGCCAGCGGGAAACCAGGGGGAGGTCAGCCCCAGCATTTT,CASGKPGGGQPQHF
few,TRBV28,TRBJ2-3,TRBD1,TGTGCCAGCAGTTCATTGGACAGGGTGAGGACAGATACGCAGTATTTT,CASSSLDRVRTDTQYF